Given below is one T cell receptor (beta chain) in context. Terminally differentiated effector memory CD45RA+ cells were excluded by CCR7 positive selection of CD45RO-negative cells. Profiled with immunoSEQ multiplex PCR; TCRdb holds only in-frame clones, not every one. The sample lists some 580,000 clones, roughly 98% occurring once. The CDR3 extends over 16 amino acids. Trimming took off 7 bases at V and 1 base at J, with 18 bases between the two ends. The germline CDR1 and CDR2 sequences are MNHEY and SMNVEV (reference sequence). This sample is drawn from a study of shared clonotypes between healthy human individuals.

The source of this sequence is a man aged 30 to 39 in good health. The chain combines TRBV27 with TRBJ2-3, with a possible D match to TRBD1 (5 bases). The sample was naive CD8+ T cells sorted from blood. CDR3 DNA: TGTGCCAGCAACCGTGGGGCAGGACGGGGCACAGATACGCAGTATTTT. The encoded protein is CASNRGAGRGTDTQYF.